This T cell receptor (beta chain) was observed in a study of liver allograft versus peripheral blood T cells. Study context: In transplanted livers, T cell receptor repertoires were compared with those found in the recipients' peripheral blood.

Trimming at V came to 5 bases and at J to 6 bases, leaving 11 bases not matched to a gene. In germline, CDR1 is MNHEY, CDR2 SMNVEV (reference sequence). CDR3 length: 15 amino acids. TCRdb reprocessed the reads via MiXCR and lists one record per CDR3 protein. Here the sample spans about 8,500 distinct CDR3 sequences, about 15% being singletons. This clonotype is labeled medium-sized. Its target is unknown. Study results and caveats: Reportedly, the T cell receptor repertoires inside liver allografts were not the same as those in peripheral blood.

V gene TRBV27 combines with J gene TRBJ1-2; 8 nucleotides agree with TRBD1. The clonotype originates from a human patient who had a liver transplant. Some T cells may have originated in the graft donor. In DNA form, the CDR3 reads TGTGCCAGCAGTCCCCCCGGACAGGGTTGGGATGGCTACACCTTC. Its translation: CASSPPGQGWDGYTF.